This T cell receptor beta chain came from a study of response to subunit inactivated influenza vaccine. Study results and limitations: Only a handful of new T cells, the authors suggested, are recruited with each seasonal influenza vaccination.

TCRdb re-analysed the RT-PCR reads in MiXCR, keeping a single row per CDR3 protein. The sample records a few hundred thousand distinct CDR3 sequences, approximately 21% being singletons. As concerns this clonotype: What it binds is unknown.

This CDR3 region has 11 residues. V lost 5 bases to trimming and J lost 13 bases; unmatched junction nucleotides: 4. Germline values: CDR1 MNHNS, CDR2 SASEGT. The TCR sequence derives from a man aged 50-75 years who received an inactivated influenza vaccine. The rearrangement uses TRBV6-1 and TRBJ2-1, with 8 bases identical to TRBD1. The sequenced sample was PBMCs from blood, obtained about 20 months after vaccination. The CDR3 sequence: CASSTTGEQFF. The CDR3 DNA is TGTGCCAGCAGTACGACAGGGGAACAGTTCTTC.